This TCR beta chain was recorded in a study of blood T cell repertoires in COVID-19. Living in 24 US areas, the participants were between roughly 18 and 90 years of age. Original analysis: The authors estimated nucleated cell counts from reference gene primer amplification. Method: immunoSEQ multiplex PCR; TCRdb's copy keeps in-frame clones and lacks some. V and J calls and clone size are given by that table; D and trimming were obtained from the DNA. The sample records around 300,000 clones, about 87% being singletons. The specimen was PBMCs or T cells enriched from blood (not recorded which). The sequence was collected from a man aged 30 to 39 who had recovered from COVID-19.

As DNA, the CDR3 is TGTGCCACCAGCAGAGATCAGGTCAGCATCGTTCGCTATGGCTACACCTTC. Its translation is CATSRDQVSIVRYGYTF. The chain combines TRBV15 with TRBJ1-2; no firm D call. Between the trimmed V and J ends, which lost 0 bases and 4 bases, there was a span of 18 bases. The CDR3 covers 17 residues. Germline loops: CDR1 LNHNV, CDR2 YYDKDF (reference sequence). The whole variable domain, filled in from reference TRBV15 and TRBJ1-2, reads DAMVIQNPRYQVTQFGKPVTLSCSQTLNHNVMYWYQQKSSQAPKLLFHYYDKDFNNEADTPDNFQSRRPNTSFCFLDIRSPGLGDTAMYLCATSRDQVSIVRYGYTFGSGTRLTVV.